This T cell receptor (beta chain) emerged from a study of cytomegalovirus exposure and HLA in healthy donors. Amplification used 60 Vbeta primers and 13 Jbeta primers. Generated by immunoSEQ multiplex PCR, the TCRdb table keeps only in-frame clones and is missing some. Here the sample spans over 110,000 clones, 82% being singletons. The CDR3 consists of 13 residues. CDR1 SGHVS and CDR2 FQNEAQ come from the germline V gene. V was cut by 5 bases and J by 0 bases, with 8 bases left in between. The TCR comes from a woman aged 55-70 years in good health and CMV-seropositive. The specimen sequenced was PBMCs. The chain recombines TRBV7-8 with TRBJ2-7; D is ambiguous. The CDR3 nucleotides are TGTGCCAGCAGCCTAGACATCTCCTACGAGCAGTACTTC. It yields the protein CASSLDISYEQYF.